This T cell receptor (beta chain) was sequenced during a study of cytomegalovirus exposure and HLA in healthy donors. This clone was observed a few times. V was pared by 4 bases and J by 4 bases, with 11 bases between. The CDR3 is made up of 15 amino acids. Germline lookup yields CDR1 SGHTA and CDR2 FQGTGA. Primers for the PCR totalled 60 Vbeta and 13 Jbeta. Libraries were prepared by immunoSEQ multiplex PCR; TCRdb keeps only in-frame clonotypes and omits some of them. This sample has about 82,000 clones, with over 9.5% found just once. This chain links TRBV7-3 with TRBJ2-6, with D perhaps TRBD1 (5 bases). The sequenced material came from PBMCs. This clonotype originated in a man between 60 and 75 years old in good health and CMV-seropositive. The CDR3 DNA is TGTGCCAGCAGCTCACAGGTTGGAGGGGCCAACGTCCTGACTTTC. Translating gives CASSSQVGGANVLTF.